This TCR beta chain was sequenced during a study of neurological immune-mediated disorders. Study details: About 90% of the roughly 34 multiple sclerosis patients had relapsing-remitting disease; 3 had secondary progressive.

The V and J ends lost 0 bases and 5 bases respectively, with 12 bases between them. The germline V gene has CDR1 LNHNV and CDR2 YYDKDF (reference sequence). This CDR3 spans 15 amino acids. Study outcomes and limitations: Expanded clones shared no identical CDR3 amino acid sequences across subjects, which suggested private TCR-beta repertoires in all groups. The most TCR clonal expansion was seen in HTLV-1-associated myelopathy, whereas the least was seen in multiple sclerosis, below the level in healthy controls.

The cDNA was synthesized by 5'RACE incorporating 10-nucleotide random UMIs. TCRdb reanalysed the 5' RACE reads using MiXCR and keeps one entry per CDR3 protein. The data hold some 61,000 distinct CDR3 sequences, with around 4.2% observed a single time. This clonotype appeared many times. The antigen remains unidentified. The sample was PBMCs. The source of this sequence is a man aged 25-45 years with multiple sclerosis. The chain recombines TRBV15 with TRBJ2-3; D is tentatively TRBD1 or TRBD2 (5 bases each). CDR3: CATSRDRDGRDTQYF. CDR3 nucleotide sequence: TGTGCCACCAGCAGAGACCGGGACGGAAGAGATACGCAGTATTTT.